The 5 T cell receptor beta chains presented below share a single source sample, sequenced in a study of shared clonotypes between healthy human individuals (dated by TCRdb to about 2020). Libraries were prepared through the immunoSEQ multiplex PCR assay. TCRdb retrieved this table from immuneACCESS and kept in-frame rearrangements only. Not all clones are present; in checked studies, unresolved V genes account for under half, and no reason is known for the remainder. Counted in this sample were roughly 890,000 clones; 80% to 95% of them appeared once. The ten most abundant clones make up more than 20% of the sample. CD8 naive samples consisted of CD45RO-negative cells that were positively selected for CCR7, yielding a CD45RA+CCR7+ population without TemRA cells. Material: naive CD8+ T cells sorted from blood. The cell subset or site tag for this specimen amounts to: CD45RA+CCR7+. The receptors were gathered from a man aged 25 to 40 in good health.

The sample holds one count of this clone. The sample has other DNA sequences that encode this CDR3 too. DNA for the CDR3: TGTGCCAGTAGTATAGGACTGGGCTCCTACAATGAGCAGTTCTTC. Residues: CASSIGLGSYNEQFF. The chain joins TRBV19 to TRBJ2-1; D uncertain. Trimming took off 1 base at V and 0 bases at J, with 7 bases between the two ends. This CDR3 has 15 residues. Germline CDR1 and CDR2: LNHDA and SQIVND (reference sequence).

This clone was observed a few times. The chain recombines TRBV10-1 with TRBJ2-7; D is unresolved. The germline CDR1 and CDR2 sequences are WNHNN and SYGVQD (reference sequence). This CDR3 is built from 14 residues. Trimming took 2 bases from V and 5 from J, leaving 13 bases between them. CDR3 in amino acids: CASSEGESFHEQYF. CDR3 in DNA: TGCGCCAGCAGTGAGGGCGAAAGCTTCCACGAGCAGTACTTC.

V gene TRBV29-1 combines with J gene TRBJ2-1, with 11 bases matching TRBD2. This CDR3 has 15 residues. Germline loops: CDR1 SQVTM, CDR2 ANQGSEA. V lost 4 bases to trimming and J lost 9 bases; unmatched junction nucleotides: 11. The CDR3 sequence is CSVGGTSGSYIEQFF. Here the CDR3 DNA reads TGCAGCGTTGGGGGCACTAGCGGGAGTTATATTGAGCAGTTCTTC.

The chain is built from TRBV6-5 and TRBJ2-2; no clear D. The CDR3 length is 13 residues. V lost 0 bases and J lost 7, with 6 bases in between. Germline V gene lookup returns CDR1 MNHEY and CDR2 SVGAGI. CDR3 region: CASSYSTGGELFF. The CDR3 DNA sequence: TGTGCCAGCAGTTACTCGACGGGCGGGGAGCTGTTTTTT.

This rearrangement joins TRBV28 to TRBJ2-1; D possibly corresponds to TRBD1 (5 bases). The CDR3 is 15 amino acids. Germline CDR1 MDHEN, CDR2 SYDVKM. V gave up 5 bases and J gave up 0 bases, with 11 bases separating them. The CDR3 loop reads CASSARTHSYNEQFF. DNA for the CDR3: TGTGCCAGCAGTGCAAGGACACACTCCTACAATGAGCAGTTCTTC.